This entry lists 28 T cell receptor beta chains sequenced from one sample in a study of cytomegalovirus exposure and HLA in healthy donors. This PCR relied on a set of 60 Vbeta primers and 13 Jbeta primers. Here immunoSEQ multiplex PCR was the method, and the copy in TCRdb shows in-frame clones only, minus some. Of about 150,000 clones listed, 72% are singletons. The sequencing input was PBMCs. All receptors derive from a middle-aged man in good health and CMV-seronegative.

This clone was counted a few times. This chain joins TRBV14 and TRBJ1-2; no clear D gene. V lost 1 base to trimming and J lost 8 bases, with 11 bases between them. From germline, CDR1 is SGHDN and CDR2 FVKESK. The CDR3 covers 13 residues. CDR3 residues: CASSQGAREGYTF. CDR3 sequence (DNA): TGTGCCAGCAGCCAAGGAGCCCGGGAAGGCTACACCTTC.

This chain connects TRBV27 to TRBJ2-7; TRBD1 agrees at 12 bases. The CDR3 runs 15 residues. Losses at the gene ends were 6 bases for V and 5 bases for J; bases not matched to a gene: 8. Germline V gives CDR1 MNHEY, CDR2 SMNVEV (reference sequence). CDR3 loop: CASSLWDRGPHEQYF. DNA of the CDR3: TGTGCCAGCAGCCTCTGGGACAGGGGGCCCCACGAGCAGTACTTC.

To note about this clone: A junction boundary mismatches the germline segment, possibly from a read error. The CDR3 DNA is TGCAGCGCTAGGACAGGGGGGAACCCTGAAGCTTTCTTT. Its protein product is CSARTGGNPEAFF. The chain is built from TRBV29-1 and TRBJ1-1, with TRBD1 matching over 10 bases. The CDR3 spans 13 residues. CDR1 is SQVTM, CDR2 ANQGSEA, per germline.

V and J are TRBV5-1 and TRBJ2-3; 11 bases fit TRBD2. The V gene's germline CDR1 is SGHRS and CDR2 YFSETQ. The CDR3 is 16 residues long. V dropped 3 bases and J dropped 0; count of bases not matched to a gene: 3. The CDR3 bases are TGCGCCAGCAGCTCCCGGACTAGCGGGAGCACAGATACGCAGTATTTT. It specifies CASSSRTSGSTDTQYF.

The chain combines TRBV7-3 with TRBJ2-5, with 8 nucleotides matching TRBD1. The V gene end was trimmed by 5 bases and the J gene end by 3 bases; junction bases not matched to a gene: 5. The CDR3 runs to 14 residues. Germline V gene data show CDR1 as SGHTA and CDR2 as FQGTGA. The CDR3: CASSPQGGKETQYF. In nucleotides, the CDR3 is TGTGCCAGCAGCCCACAGGGGGGTAAAGAGACCCAGTACTTC.

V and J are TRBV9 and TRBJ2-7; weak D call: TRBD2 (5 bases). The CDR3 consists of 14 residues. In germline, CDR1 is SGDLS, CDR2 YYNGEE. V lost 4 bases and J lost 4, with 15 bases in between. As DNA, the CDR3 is TGTGCCAGCAGCCCAGACGGACTCACATACGAGCAGTACTTC. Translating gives CASSPDGLTYEQYF.

The CDR3 DNA is TGTGCCAGCAGCGTAGCCAGGGGCAGCACCGGGGAGCTGTTTTTT. Its protein is CASSVARGSTGELFF. The chain links TRBV9 to TRBJ2-2; D perhaps matches TRBD1 (6 bases). Trimming pared 0 bases from V and 4 bases from J, leaving 10 bases between. CDR1 and CDR2 from the germline V gene are SGDLS and YYNGEE. The CDR3 runs to 15 residues.

The CDR3 region is CASSLGNTGGYRYGYTF. In DNA, the CDR3 is TGTGCCAGCAGCTTAGGAAACACAGGGGGCTACCGGTATGGCTACACCTTC. The chain joins TRBV13 to TRBJ1-2, with 9 bases fitting TRBD1. J lost 5 bases, V lost 0 bases, and 10 bases had no gene match. This CDR3 has 17 amino acids. Germline-derived CDR1 and CDR2 are PRHDT and FYEKMQ (reference sequence).

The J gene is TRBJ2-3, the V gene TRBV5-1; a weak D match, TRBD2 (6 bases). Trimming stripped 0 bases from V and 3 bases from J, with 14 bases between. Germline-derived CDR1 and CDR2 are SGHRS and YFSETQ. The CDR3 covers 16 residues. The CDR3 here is CASSLEGRGRTDTQYF. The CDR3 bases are TGCGCCAGCAGCTTGGAAGGGCGGGGTAGGACAGATACGCAGTATTTT.

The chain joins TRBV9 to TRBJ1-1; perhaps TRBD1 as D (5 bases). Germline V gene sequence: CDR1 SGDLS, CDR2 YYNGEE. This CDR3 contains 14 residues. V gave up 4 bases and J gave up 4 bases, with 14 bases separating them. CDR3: CASSPSGIGTEAFF. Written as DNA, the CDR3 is TGTGCCAGCAGCCCTTCAGGGATTGGCACTGAAGCTTTCTTT. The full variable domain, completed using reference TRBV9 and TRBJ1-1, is DSGVTQTPKHLITATGQRVTLRCSPRSGDLSVYWYQQSLDQGLQFLIQYYNGEERAKGNILERFSAQQFPDLHSELNLSSLELGDSALYFCASSPSGIGTEAFFGQGTRLTVV.

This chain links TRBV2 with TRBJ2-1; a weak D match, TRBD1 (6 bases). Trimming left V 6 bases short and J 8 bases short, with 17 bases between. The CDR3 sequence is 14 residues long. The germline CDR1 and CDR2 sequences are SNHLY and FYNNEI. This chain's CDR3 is CASSDRFLSHEQFF. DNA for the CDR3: TGTGCCAGCAGCGACAGGTTCTTGTCGCATGAGCAGTTCTTC.

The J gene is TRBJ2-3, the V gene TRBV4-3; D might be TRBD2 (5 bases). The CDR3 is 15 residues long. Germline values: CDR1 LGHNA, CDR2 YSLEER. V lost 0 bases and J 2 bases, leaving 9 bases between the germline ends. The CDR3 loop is CASSQEGAITDTQYF. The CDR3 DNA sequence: TGCGCCAGCAGCCAAGAGGGAGCTATCACAGATACGCAGTATTTT.

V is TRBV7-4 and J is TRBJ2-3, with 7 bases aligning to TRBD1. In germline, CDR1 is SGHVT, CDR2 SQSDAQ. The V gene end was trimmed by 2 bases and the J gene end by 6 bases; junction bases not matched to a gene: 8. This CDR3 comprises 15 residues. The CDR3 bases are TGTGCCAGCAGCTTATCGGACAGGCCCCCCGATACGCAGTATTTT. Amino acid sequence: CASSLSDRPPDTQYF.

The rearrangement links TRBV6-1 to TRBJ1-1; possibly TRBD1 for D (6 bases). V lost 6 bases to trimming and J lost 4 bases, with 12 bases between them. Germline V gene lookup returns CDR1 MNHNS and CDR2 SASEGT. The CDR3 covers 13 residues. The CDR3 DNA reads TGTGCCAGCAGACCAGGGGTGAGCACTGAAGCTTTCTTT. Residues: CASRPGVSTEAFF.

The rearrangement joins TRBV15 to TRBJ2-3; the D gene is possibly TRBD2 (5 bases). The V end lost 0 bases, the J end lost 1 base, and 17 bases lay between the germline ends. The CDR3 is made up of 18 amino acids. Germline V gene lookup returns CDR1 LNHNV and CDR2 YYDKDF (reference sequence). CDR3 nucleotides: TGTGCCACCAGCAGAGATCTACCGCGTACCGGGGGCACAGATACGCAGTATTTT. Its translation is CATSRDLPRTGGTDTQYF.

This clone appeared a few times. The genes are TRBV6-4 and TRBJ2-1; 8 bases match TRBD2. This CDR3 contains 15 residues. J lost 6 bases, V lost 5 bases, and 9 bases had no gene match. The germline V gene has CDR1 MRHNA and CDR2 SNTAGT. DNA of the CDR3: TGTGCCAGCAGTCAGGGGAGCGGGGGAGGCAATGAGCAGTTCTTC. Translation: CASSQGSGGGNEQFF.

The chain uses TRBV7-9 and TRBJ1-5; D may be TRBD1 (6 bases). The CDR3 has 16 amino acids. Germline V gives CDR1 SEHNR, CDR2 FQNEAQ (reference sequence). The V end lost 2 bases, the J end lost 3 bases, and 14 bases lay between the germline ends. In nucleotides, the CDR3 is TGTGCCAGCAGCTTACGTGGACAGCGAGACAATCAGCCCCAGCATTTT. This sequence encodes CASSLRGQRDNQPQHF.

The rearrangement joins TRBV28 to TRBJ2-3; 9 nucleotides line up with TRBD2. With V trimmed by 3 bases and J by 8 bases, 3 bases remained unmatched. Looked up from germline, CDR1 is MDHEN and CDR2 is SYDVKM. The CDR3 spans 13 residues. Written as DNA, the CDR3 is TGTGCCAGCAGTTTGCGGGAGGGAGGTACGCAGTATTTT. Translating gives CASSLREGGTQYF.

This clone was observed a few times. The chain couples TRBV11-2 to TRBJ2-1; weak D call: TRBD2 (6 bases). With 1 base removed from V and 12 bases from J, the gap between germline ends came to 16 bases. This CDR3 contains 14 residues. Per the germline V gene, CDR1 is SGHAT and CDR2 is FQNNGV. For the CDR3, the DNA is TGTGCCAGCAGCTTAGTTTCGGGCGGGATTGGGCAGTTCTTC. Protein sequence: CASSLVSGGIGQFF.

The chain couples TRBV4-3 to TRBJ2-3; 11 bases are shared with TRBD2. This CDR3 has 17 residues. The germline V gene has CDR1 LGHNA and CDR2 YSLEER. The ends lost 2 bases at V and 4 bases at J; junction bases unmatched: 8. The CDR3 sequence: CASSQLTPGLAADTQYF. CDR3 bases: TGCGCCAGCAGCCAACTCACGCCGGGACTAGCGGCAGATACGCAGTATTTT.

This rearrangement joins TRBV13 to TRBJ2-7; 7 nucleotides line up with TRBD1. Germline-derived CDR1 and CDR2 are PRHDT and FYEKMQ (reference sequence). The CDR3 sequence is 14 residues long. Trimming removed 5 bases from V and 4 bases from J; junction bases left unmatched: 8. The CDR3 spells CASSVTGETYEQYF. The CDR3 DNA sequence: TGTGCCAGCAGCGTAACAGGGGAAACTTACGAGCAGTACTTC. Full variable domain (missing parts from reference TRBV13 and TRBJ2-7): AAGVIQSPRHLIKEKRETATLKCYPIPRHDTVYWYQQGPGQDPQFLISFYEKMQSDKGSIPDRFSAQQFSDYHSELNMSSLELGDSALYFCASSVTGETYEQYFGPGTRLTVT.

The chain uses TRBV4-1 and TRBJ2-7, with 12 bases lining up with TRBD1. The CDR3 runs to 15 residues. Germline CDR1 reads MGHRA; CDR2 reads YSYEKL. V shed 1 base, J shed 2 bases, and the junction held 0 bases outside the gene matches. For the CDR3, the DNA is TGCGCCAGCAGCCAAGGGGACAGGGGGCCCTACGAGCAGTACTTC. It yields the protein CASSQGDRGPYEQYF.

CDR3 bases: TGTGCCAGTAGTGGGGGTGCGGAGGGTGACTACGAGCAGTACTTC. It is translated as CASSGGAEGDYEQYF. V gene TRBV19 combines with J gene TRBJ2-7, with D tentatively TRBD2 (6 bases). Trimming removed 5 bases from V and 3 bases from J, with 17 bases in between. This CDR3 comprises 15 residues. The germline V gene has CDR1 LNHDA and CDR2 SQIVND (reference sequence).

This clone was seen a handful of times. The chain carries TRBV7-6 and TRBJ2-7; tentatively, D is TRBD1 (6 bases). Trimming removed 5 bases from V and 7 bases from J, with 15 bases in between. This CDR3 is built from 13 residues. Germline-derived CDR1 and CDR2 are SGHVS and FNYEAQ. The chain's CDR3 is CASSRTGSGEQYF. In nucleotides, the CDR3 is TGTGCCAGCAGCCGTACAGGGTCAGGGGAGCAGTACTTC.

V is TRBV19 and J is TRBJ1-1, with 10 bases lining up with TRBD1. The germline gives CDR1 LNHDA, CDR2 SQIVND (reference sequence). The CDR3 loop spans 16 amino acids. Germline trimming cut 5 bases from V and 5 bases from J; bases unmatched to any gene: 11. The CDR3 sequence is CASSSQPGQGKTEAFF. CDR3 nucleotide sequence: TGTGCCAGTAGTTCACAACCGGGACAGGGGAAGACTGAAGCTTTCTTT.

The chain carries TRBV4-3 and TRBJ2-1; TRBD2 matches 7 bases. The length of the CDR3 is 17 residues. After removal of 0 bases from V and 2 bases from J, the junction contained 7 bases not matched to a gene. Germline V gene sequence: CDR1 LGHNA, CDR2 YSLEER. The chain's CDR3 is CASSQEFSGGPYNEQFF. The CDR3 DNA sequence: TGCGCCAGCAGCCAAGAATTCTCGGGGGGACCCTACAATGAGCAGTTCTTC.

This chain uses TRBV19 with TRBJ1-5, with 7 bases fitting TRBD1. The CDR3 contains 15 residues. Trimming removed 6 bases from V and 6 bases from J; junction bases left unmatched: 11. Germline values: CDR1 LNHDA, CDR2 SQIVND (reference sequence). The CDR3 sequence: CASRTRAGGSQPQHF. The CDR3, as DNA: TGTGCCAGTAGGACCAGGGCAGGGGGAAGTCAGCCCCAGCATTTT.

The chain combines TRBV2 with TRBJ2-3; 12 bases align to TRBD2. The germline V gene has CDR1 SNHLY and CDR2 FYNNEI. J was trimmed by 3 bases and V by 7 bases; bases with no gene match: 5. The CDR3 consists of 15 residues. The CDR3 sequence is CASIGLAGRTDTQYF. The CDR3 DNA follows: TGTGCCAGCATAGGACTAGCGGGAAGGACAGATACGCAGTATTTT.